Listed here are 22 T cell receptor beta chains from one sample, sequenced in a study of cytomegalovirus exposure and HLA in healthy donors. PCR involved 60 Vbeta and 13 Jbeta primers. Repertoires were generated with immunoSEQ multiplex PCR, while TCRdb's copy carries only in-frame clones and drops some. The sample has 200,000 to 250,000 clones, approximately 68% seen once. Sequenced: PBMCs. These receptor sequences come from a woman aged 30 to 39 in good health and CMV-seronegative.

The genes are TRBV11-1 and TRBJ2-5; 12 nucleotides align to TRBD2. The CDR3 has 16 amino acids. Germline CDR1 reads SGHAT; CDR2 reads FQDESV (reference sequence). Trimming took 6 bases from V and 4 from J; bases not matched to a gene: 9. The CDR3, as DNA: TGTGCCAGCAGTTCAGGGACTAGCGGGTCCCCAGAGACCCAGTACTTC. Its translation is CASSSGTSGSPETQYF.

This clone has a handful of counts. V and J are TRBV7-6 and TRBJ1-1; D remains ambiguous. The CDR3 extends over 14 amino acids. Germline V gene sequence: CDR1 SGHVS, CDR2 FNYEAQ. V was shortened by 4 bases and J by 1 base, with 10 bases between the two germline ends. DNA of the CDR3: TGTGCCAGCAGCTCAGAGGGATCGAACACTGAAGCTTTCTTT. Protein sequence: CASSSEGSNTEAFF.

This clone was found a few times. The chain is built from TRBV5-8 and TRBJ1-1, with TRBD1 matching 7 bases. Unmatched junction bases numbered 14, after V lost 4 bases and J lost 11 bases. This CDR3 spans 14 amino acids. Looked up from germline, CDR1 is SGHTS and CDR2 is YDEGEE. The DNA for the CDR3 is TGTGCCAGCAGCCGGGACAGTGGTTGGAGTTGGGCTTTCTTT. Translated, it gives CASSRDSGWSWAFF.

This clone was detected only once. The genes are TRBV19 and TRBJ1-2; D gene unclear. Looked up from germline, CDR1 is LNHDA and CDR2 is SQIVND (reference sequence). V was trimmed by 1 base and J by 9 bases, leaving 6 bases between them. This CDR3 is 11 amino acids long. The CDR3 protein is CASSIGWRYTF. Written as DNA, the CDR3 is TGTGCCAGTAGTATAGGATGGCGCTACACCTTC.

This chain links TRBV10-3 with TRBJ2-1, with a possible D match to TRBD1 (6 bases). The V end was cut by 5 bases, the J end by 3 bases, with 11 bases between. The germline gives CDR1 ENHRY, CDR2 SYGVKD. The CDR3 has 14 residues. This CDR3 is CAISRDMVYNEQFF. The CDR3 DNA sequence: TGTGCCATCAGTCGGGACATGGTCTACAATGAGCAGTTCTTC.

DNA for the CDR3: TGTGCCAGCTCACTCAACCGGGGCGGGAGGACAGATACGCAGTATTTT. Amino acid sequence: CASSLNRGGRTDTQYF. The V call is TRBV18, the J call TRBJ2-3; 8 bases map to TRBD2. V dropped 4 bases and J dropped 3; count of bases not matched to a gene: 9. The CDR3 contains 16 residues. Per germline, CDR1 KGHSH and CDR2 LQKENI.

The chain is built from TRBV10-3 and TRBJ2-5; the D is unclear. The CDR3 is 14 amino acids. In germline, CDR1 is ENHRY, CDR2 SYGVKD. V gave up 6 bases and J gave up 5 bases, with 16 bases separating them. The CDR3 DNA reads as TGTGCCATCAGCGCGGTAGCCTCGACGGAGACCCAGTACTTC. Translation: CAISAVASTETQYF.

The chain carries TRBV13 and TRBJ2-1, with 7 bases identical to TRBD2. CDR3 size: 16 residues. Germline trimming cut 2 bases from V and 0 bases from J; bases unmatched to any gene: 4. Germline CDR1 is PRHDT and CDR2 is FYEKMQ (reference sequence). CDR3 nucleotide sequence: TGTGCCAGCAGCTTATTTGGGGGGGGCTCCTACAATGAGCAGTTCTTC. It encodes CASSLFGGGSYNEQFF.

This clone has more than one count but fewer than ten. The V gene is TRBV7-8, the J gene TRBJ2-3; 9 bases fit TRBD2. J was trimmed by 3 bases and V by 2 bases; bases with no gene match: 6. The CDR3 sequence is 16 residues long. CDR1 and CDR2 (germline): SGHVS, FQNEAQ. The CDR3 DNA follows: TGTGCCAGCAGCTTATATGCTAGCGGGGTTACAGATACGCAGTATTTT. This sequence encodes CASSLYASGVTDTQYF.

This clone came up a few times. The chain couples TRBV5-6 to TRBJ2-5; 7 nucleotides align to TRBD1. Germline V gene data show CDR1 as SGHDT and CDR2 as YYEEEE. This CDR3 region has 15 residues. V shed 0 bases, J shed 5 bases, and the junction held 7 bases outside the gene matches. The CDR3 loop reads CASSLGQGQWETQYF. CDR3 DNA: TGTGCCAGCAGCTTGGGACAGGGACAGTGGGAGACCCAGTACTTC.

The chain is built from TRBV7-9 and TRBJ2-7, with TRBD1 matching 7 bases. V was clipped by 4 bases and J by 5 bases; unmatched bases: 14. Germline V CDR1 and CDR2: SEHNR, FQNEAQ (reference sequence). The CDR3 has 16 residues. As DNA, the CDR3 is TGTGCCAGCAGCTCCATTCTCTTGACAGGGTCCCACGAGCAGTACTTC. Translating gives CASSSILLTGSHEQYF.

The CDR3 protein is CASSSHIQGHPSPYEQYF. The CDR3 region has the DNA TGTGCCAGCAGCTCTCATATACAGGGACATCCGAGCCCCTACGAGCAGTACTTC. This chain connects TRBV7-6 to TRBJ2-5; D might be TRBD1 (6 bases). The J call may not be correct, given that the DNA end is closer to TRBJ2-7. Germline V gives CDR1 SGHVS, CDR2 FNYEAQ. CDR3 length: 18 residues.

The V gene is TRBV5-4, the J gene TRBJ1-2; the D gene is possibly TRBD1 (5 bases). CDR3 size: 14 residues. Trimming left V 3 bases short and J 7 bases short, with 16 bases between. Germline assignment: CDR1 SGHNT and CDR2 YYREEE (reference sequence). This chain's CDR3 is CASSSQGGALGYTF. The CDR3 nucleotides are TGTGCCAGCAGCTCCCAGGGCGGTGCCCTTGGCTACACCTTC.

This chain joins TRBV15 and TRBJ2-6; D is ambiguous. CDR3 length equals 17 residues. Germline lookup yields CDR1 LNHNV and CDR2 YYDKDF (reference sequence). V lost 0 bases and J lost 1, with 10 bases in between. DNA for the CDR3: TGTGCCACCAGCAGAGACCTTTTAGAGTCTGGGGCCAACGTCCTGACTTTC. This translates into CATSRDLLESGANVLTF.

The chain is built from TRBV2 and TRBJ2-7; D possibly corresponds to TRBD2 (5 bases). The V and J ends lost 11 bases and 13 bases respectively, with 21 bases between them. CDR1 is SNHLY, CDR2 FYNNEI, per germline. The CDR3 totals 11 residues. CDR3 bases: TGTGCCTGCAAAGATAGGCTAGCTGACTACTTC. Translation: CACKDRLADYF. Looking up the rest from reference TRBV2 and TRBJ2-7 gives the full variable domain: EPEVTQTPSHQVTQMGQEVILRCVPISNHLYFYWYRQILGQKVEFLVSFYNNEISEKSEIFDDQFSVERPDGSNFTLKIRSTKLEDSAMYFCACKDRLADYFGPGTRLTVT.

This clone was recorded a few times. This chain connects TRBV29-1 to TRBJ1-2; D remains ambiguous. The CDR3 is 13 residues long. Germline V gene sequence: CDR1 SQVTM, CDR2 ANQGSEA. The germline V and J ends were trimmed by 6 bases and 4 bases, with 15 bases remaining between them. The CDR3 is CSVPPGDGYGYTF. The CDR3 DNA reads TGCAGCGTCCCCCCCGGGGATGGCTATGGCTACACCTTC.

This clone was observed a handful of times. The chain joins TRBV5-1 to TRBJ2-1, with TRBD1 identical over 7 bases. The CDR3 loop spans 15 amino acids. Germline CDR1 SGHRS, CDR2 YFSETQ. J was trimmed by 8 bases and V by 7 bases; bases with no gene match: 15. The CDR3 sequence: CASDQGVGVIDEQFF. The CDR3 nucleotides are TGCGCCAGCGACCAGGGGGTAGGGGTAATCGATGAGCAGTTCTTC.

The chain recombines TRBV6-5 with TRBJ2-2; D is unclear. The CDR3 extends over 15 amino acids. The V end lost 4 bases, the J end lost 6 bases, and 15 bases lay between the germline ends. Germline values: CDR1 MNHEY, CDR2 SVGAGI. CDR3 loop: CASSSSPRFPGELFF. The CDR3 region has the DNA TGTGCCAGCAGTTCCTCGCCCAGGTTCCCCGGGGAGCTGTTTTTT.

CDR3 amino acids: CASSYRDSLNQPQHF. For the CDR3, the DNA is TGTGCCAGCAGTTATCGGGACAGCCTCAATCAGCCCCAGCATTTT. V and J are TRBV6-5 and TRBJ1-5; 7 nucleotides agree with TRBD1. This CDR3 is 15 amino acids long. V gave up 3 bases and J gave up 3 bases; unmatched junction bases: 5. Germline V gives CDR1 MNHEY, CDR2 SVGAGI.

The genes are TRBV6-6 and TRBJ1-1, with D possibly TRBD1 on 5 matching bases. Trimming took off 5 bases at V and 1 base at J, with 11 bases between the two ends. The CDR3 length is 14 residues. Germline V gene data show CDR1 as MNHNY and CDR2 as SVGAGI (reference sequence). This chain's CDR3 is CASSPPGANTEAFF. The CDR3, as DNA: TGTGCCAGCAGTCCGCCTGGGGCGAACACTGAAGCTTTCTTT.

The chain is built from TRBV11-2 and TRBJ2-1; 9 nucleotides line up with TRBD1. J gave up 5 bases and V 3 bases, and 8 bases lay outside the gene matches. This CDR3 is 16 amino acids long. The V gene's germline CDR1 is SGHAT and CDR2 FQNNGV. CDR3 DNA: TGTGCCAGCAGCTTCCGACAGGGGGTCTGGAACAATGAGCAGTTCTTC. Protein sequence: CASSFRQGVWNNEQFF.

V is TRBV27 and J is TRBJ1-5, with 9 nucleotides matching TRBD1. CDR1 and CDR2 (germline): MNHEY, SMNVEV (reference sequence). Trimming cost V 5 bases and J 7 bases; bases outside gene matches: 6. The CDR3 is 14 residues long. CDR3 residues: CASSITGGDQPQHF. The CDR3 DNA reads TGTGCCAGCAGTATAACAGGGGGCGACCAGCCCCAGCATTTT.